Only a few counts were recorded for the clone carrying this TCR beta chain. The antigen is unknown. Quantitative 5'-RACE was performed with molecular barcodes, and it yielded the TCR beta libraries. TCRdb reanalysed the 5' RACE reads using MiXCR and keeps one entry per CDR3 protein. The sample consists of approximately 540,000 distinct CDR3 sequences, 9.5% to 15% of them appearing once. Trimming removed 4 bases from V and 1 base from J, with 10 bases in between. Germline lookup yields CDR1 DFQATT and CDR2 SNEGSKA (reference sequence). This CDR3 has 13 amino acids. These data belong to a study of CD8 T cells in ankylosing spondylitis. General study results and limits: Clones linked to disease, bearing a CD8+ phenotype, were relatively rare in peripheral blood. Reports say disease-linked clones showed up significantly more in matched ankylosing spondylitis synovial fluid. Some motif variants had been reported before (in reactive arthritis synovial fluid and blood). Among TCR beta sequences, a motif of several highly homologous variants appeared characteristic of ankylosing spondylitis blood.

This receptor was taken from a male donor with ankylosing spondylitis. Source material: blood, either unsorted or a sorted T cell fraction (not recorded which). This sequence joins TRBV20-1 and TRBJ1-1, with a tentative D call TRBD1 (6 bases). CDR3 in DNA: TGCAGTGCTATAGGGGGGACGAACACTGAAGCTTTCTTT. Its protein product is CSAIGGTNTEAFF.